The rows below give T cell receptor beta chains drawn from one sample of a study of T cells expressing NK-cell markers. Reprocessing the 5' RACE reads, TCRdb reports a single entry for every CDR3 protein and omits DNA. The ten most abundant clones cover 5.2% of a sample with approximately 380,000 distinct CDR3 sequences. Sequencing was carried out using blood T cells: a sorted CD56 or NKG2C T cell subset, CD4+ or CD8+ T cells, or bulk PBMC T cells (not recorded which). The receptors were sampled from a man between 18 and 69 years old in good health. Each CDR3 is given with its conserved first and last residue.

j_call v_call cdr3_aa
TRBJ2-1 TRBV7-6 CASSLNGGLLGLSSYNEQFF
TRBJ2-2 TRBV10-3 CAIRGGGSVTGELFF
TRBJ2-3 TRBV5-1 CASSSGGTSTDTQYF
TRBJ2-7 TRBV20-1 CSARTGGRNEQYF
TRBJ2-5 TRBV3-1 CASSQARTSWETQYF
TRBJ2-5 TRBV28 CASSSGGVESETQYF
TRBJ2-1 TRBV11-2 CASSLKGQGAFNEQFF
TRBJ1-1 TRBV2 CASSEVEGWTEAFF
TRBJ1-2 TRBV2 CASSLTGTANYGYTF
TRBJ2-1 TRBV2 CASNQDRYNEQFF
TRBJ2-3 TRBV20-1 CSASFPGVWADTQYF
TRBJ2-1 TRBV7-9 CASRRVEATGNEQFF
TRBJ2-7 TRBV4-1 CASSQDLNRGIYEQYF
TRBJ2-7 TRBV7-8 CASSPGRNYEQYF
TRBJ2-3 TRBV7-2 CASSLAGERGGTQYF
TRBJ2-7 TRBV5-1 CASSSIPGLGSYEQYF
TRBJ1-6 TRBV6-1 CASSKTYSNSPLHF
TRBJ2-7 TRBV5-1 CASSLAGQMISYEQYF
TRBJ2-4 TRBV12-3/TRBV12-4 CASSLLAGGALAKNIQYF
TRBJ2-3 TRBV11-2 CASSLILAGDLSTDTQYF
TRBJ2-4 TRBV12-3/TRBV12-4 CASSRGQGGKNIQYF
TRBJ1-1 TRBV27 CASSVLLGSREAFF
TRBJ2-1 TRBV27 CASSFSPRRGAYNEQFF
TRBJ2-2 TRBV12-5 CASGLVGRPGELFF
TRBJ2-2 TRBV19 CASSSSGQLTGELFF
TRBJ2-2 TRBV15 CATSTYTGELFF
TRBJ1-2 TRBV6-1 CASSEGGQGPNYGYTF
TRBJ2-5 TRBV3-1 CASSQATGTQYF
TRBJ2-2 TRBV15 CATSTQGARTGELFF
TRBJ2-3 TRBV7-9 CASSAGTSGGVNTQYF
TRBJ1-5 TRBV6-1 CASSQGSRGKDQPQHF
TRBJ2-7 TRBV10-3 CAISGSGLTYEQYF
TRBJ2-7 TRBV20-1 CSANGARAANEQYF
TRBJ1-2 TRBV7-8 CASSMGRDSYGYTF
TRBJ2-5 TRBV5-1 CASSLTGSETQYF
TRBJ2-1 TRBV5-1 CASSTSGGQNNEQFF
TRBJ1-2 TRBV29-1 CSVGNRGRDYGYTF
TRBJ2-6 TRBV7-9 CASSNISSGANVLTF
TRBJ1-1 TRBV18 CASSYQGSWAPEAFF
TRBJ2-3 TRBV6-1 CASRISGTSGGSGHTQYF